The next 2 T cell receptor beta chains were all read from a single sample in a study of CD8 T cells in Susac syndrome. RNA, at about 0.45 to 1 ug, was reverse transcribed with random hexamers. TCRdb reprocessed the immunoSEQ multiplex PCR reads with MiXCR, giving one entry per CDR3 protein. Counted here are some 130,000 distinct CDR3 sequences, 95% occurring once; the ten biggest clones make up over 0.15%. Material for sequencing was CD8+ T cells from PBMCs. These receptors came from a human donor with Susac syndrome.

The rearrangement links TRBV28 to TRBJ1-1, with TRBD1 matching over 8 bases. The CDR3 extends over 13 amino acids. CDR1 and CDR2 (germline): MDHEN, SYDVKM. The V segment lost 11 bases and the J segment 0 bases; nucleotides outside the gene matches: 5. The CDR3 DNA reads as TGTGCCGGCAACAGGGGGTTGAACACTGAAGCTTTCTTT. This translates into CAGNRGLNTEAFF.

V is TRBV10-3 and J is TRBJ2-7; no reliable D call. Between the trimmed V and J ends, which lost 10 bases and 3 bases, there was a span of 10 bases. The CDR3 extends over 11 amino acids. The germline CDR1 and CDR2 sequences are ENHRY and SYGVKD. The CDR3 spells CATTDGYEQYF. The CDR3 nucleotides read TGTGCCACCACGGACGGCTACGAGCAGTACTTC.